These T cell receptor beta chains were read from a single sample in a study of T cell responses to AZD1222 COVID-19 vaccine. Generated by immunoSEQ multiplex PCR, the TCRdb table keeps only in-frame clones and is missing some. The repertoire holds 150,000 or so clones, 90% to 95% seen once, with 1.4% in the top ten. The sequencing used peripheral blood, collected on day 0 of AZD1222 vaccination. These TCRs come from an adult in good health. Both conserved end residues are part of each CDR3.

v_gene: TRBV7-9
j_gene: TRBJ2-7
CDR3aa: CASSFPGFYEQYF

v_gene: TRBV15
j_gene: TRBJ2-6
CDR3aa: CATSRANVLTF

v_gene: TRBV4-1
j_gene: TRBJ1-5
CDR3aa: CASSQDQGRNQPQHF

v_gene: TRBV28
j_gene: TRBJ2-7
CDR3aa: CASKYGRGPSGEQYF

v_gene: TRBV12-5
j_gene: TRBJ2-7
CDR3aa: CASGLPTSSANEQYF

v_gene: TRBV7-8
j_gene: TRBJ2-5
CDR3aa: CASSLDGRGTETQYF

v_gene: TRBV6-9
j_gene: TRBJ1-5
CDR3aa: CAIPLGVRSNQPQHF

v_gene: TRBV9
j_gene: TRBJ2-7
CDR3aa: CASSTHGTPRDEQYF

v_gene: TRBV19
j_gene: TRBJ1-1
CDR3aa: CASSRQGAEAFF

v_gene: TRBV7-3
j_gene: TRBJ2-2
CDR3aa: CASRLQGGTGELFF

v_gene: TRBV25-1
j_gene: TRBJ1-1
CDR3aa: CASSEYSGATEAFF

v_gene: TRBV11-2
j_gene: TRBJ2-2
CDR3aa: CASSPEGMVGAGELFF

v_gene: TRBV15
j_gene: TRBJ2-7
CDR3aa: CATSRGGYEQYF

v_gene: TRBV11-1
j_gene: TRBJ1-5
CDR3aa: CASSKGFNQPQHF

v_gene: TRBV11-2
j_gene: TRBJ1-5
CDR3aa: CASSLSGGKEQPQHF

v_gene: TRBV20-1
j_gene: TRBJ2-3
CDR3aa: CSVLFWDRANF

v_gene: TRBV19
j_gene: TRBJ1-2
CDR3aa: CASSIAFRDVFGYTF

v_gene: TRBV5-4
j_gene: TRBJ1-1
CDR3aa: CAVGGSNTEAFF

v_gene: TRBV28
j_gene: TRBJ1-1
CDR3aa: CASTPLGHTEAFF

v_gene: TRBV19
j_gene: TRBJ1-5
CDR3aa: CASSIDRGNQPQHF

v_gene: TRBV10-3
j_gene: TRBJ2-2
CDR3aa: CANRQGGELFF

v_gene: TRBV6-4
j_gene: TRBJ2-1
CDR3aa: CASSDIGTDYNEQFF

v_gene: TRBV19
j_gene: TRBJ2-1
CDR3aa: CATASGVSYNEQFF

v_gene: TRBV5-1
j_gene: TRBJ1-5
CDR3aa: CASSLEGTNSNQPQHF

v_gene: TRBV6-5
j_gene: TRBJ2-7
CDR3aa: CASRSTETSYEQYF

v_gene: TRBV6-1
j_gene: TRBJ1-6
CDR3aa: CASSDPTGINSPLHF

v_gene: TRBV19
j_gene: TRBJ1-5
CDR3aa: CASEGWGARSNQPQHF

v_gene: TRBV6-5
j_gene: TRBJ1-2
CDR3aa: CASRRDTLRGYTF

v_gene: TRBV7-3
j_gene: TRBJ2-7
CDR3aa: CASSLWAGSSYEQYF

v_gene: TRBV28
j_gene: TRBJ1-1
CDR3aa: CASSSLDSLNTEAFF

v_gene: TRBV9
j_gene: TRBJ1-1
CDR3aa: CASSVGQGTTEAFF

v_gene: TRBV6-1
j_gene: TRBJ1-2
CDR3aa: CASSEVNTLYGYTF

v_gene: TRBV28
j_gene: TRBJ1-2
CDR3aa: CASSLSERGYTF

v_gene: TRBV28
j_gene: TRBJ2-1
CDR3aa: CASSSIGPNEQFF